These T cell receptor beta chains were read from a single sample in a study of T cell responses to AZD1222 COVID-19 vaccine. The assay was immunoSEQ multiplex PCR, and TCRdb's table has in-frame clones only and misses some. Here the sample spans 100,000 to 150,000 clones, roughly 92% being singletons. Sequences were derived from peripheral blood, sampled 28 days after the second AZD1222 dose. The source of these receptors is an adult who received the AZD1222 COVID-19 vaccine. The CDR3 runs from the conserved cysteine through the conserved F or W. Each record gives: D gene, clone size, V gene, J gene, CDR3 DNA, CDR3 protein. D genes are given only for firm matches. Where a row states a size, it is once, few, many or the class of an expanded clone; other rows omit it.

d_call: -; clone_size: -; v_call: TRBV7-2; j_call: TRBJ1-1; cdr3_nt: TGTGCCAGCAGCCAATACATGAACACTGAAGCTTTCTTT; cdr3_aa: CASSQYMNTEAFF
d_call: -; clone_size: few; v_call: TRBV5-1; j_call: TRBJ2-7; cdr3_nt: TGCGCCAGCAGCCTCGGGACCCCACAGAGCCACGAGCAGTACTTC; cdr3_aa: CASSLGTPQSHEQYF
d_call: -; clone_size: once; v_call: TRBV19; j_call: TRBJ1-3; cdr3_nt: TGTGCCAGTAGGGATAGTATAACCGGTGGAAACACCATATATTTT; cdr3_aa: CASRDSITGGNTIYF
d_call: -; clone_size: -; v_call: TRBV24-1; j_call: TRBJ1-5; cdr3_nt: TGTGCCACCAGAGGCAGCTATAATCAGCCCCAGCATTTT; cdr3_aa: CATRGSYNQPQHF
d_call: -; clone_size: -; v_call: TRBV6-2/TRBV6-3; j_call: TRBJ1-2; cdr3_nt: TGTGCCAGCAGTTACGCAGGGAACTATGGCTACACCTTC; cdr3_aa: CASSYAGNYGYTF
d_call: -; clone_size: -; v_call: TRBV4-3; j_call: TRBJ1-6; cdr3_nt: TGCGCCAGCAGCCAAAACGCCCGTCGTGAGAATTCACCCCTCCACTTT; cdr3_aa: CASSQNARRENSPLHF
d_call: -; clone_size: few; v_call: TRBV5-1; j_call: TRBJ1-2; cdr3_nt: TGCGCCAGCAGCTTGGCCGGGTCCTATGGCTACACCTTC; cdr3_aa: CASSLAGSYGYTF
d_call: -; clone_size: -; v_call: TRBV19; j_call: TRBJ2-7; cdr3_nt: TGTGCCAGTAGTATATCCGTGGGACACCTGTCATTC; cdr3_aa: CASSISVGHLSF
d_call: -; clone_size: few; v_call: TRBV19; j_call: TRBJ1-6; cdr3_nt: TGTGCCAGTAGTATCCAGGCGACCTATAATTCACCCCTCCACTTT; cdr3_aa: CASSIQATYNSPLHF
d_call: TRBD1; clone_size: once; v_call: TRBV2; j_call: TRBJ2-1; cdr3_nt: TGTGCCAGCAGTTTACAGGGGGCGCCCTACAATGAGCAGTTCTTC; cdr3_aa: CASSLQGAPYNEQFF
d_call: -; clone_size: -; v_call: TRBV10-3; j_call: TRBJ2-7; cdr3_nt: TGTGCCATCAGTGAGTCGATGGCAGGGCGCTACGAGCAGTACTTC; cdr3_aa: CAISESMAGRYEQYF
d_call: -; clone_size: -; v_call: TRBV14; j_call: TRBJ1-6; cdr3_nt: TGTGCCAGCAGCCCGGACAGCTCCTATAATTCACCCCTCCACTTT; cdr3_aa: CASSPDSSYNSPLHF
d_call: -; clone_size: -; v_call: TRBV27; j_call: TRBJ1-2; cdr3_nt: TGTGCCAGCAGTTCCGGGCCCCTCTATGGCTACACCTTC; cdr3_aa: CASSSGPLYGYTF
d_call: TRBD1; clone_size: -; v_call: TRBV7-9; j_call: TRBJ2-7; cdr3_nt: TGTGCCAGCAGCTTGACAGGGGGCTACGAGCAGTACTTC; cdr3_aa: CASSLTGGYEQYF
d_call: -; clone_size: -; v_call: TRBV4-2; j_call: TRBJ1-4; cdr3_nt: TGTGCCAGCAGCCAAAGTATAAGGGAACATGAAAAACTGTTTTTT; cdr3_aa: CASSQSIREHEKLFF
d_call: TRBD1; clone_size: -; v_call: TRBV18; j_call: TRBJ2-3; cdr3_nt: TGTGCCAGCTCACGGGGCCGACAGGGTACAGATACGCAGTATTTT; cdr3_aa: CASSRGRQGTDTQYF
d_call: TRBD2; clone_size: few; v_call: TRBV4-1; j_call: TRBJ2-2; cdr3_nt: TGCGCCAGCAGCGAACTCAAGTGGCTAGCGGCAGATACCGGGGAGCTGTTTTTT; cdr3_aa: CASSELKWLAADTGELFF
d_call: TRBD2; clone_size: -; v_call: TRBV12-3/TRBV12-4; j_call: TRBJ2-1; cdr3_nt: TGTGCCAGCAGGCAACTAGCGGGAAGATTCTTC; cdr3_aa: CASRQLAGRFF
d_call: TRBD1; clone_size: -; v_call: TRBV14; j_call: TRBJ1-2; cdr3_nt: TGTGCCAGCAATACGGACAGGAGCCCTTATGGCTACACCTTC; cdr3_aa: CASNTDRSPYGYTF
d_call: -; clone_size: -; v_call: TRBV6-6; j_call: TRBJ2-1; cdr3_nt: TGTGCCAGCAGTTACGACTTAGGGGCCTACAATGAGCAGTTCTTC; cdr3_aa: CASSYDLGAYNEQFF
d_call: -; clone_size: -; v_call: TRBV3-1/TRBV3-2; j_call: TRBJ1-2; cdr3_nt: TGTGCCAGCAGCCGACAGGAGAACTATGGCTACACCTTC; cdr3_aa: CASSRQENYGYTF
d_call: -; clone_size: -; v_call: TRBV28; j_call: TRBJ2-7; cdr3_nt: TGTGCCAGCAGTTTAGGCAGGGGGGGGTACGAGCAGTACTTC; cdr3_aa: CASSLGRGGYEQYF
d_call: -; clone_size: -; v_call: TRBV2; j_call: TRBJ2-2; cdr3_nt: TGTGCCAGCAGTGTGTACGCCTACACCGGGGAGCTGTTTTTT; cdr3_aa: CASSVYAYTGELFF
d_call: -; clone_size: -; v_call: TRBV6-5; j_call: TRBJ2-7; cdr3_nt: TGTGCCAGCGGGGGGTCGGTGGAGCAGTACTTC; cdr3_aa: CASGGSVEQYF
d_call: -; clone_size: -; v_call: TRBV12-3/TRBV12-4; j_call: TRBJ2-5; cdr3_nt: TGTGCCAGCAGTCCTGGACAGACCCAGTACTTC; cdr3_aa: CASSPGQTQYF
d_call: TRBD2; clone_size: -; v_call: TRBV19; j_call: TRBJ2-3; cdr3_nt: TGTGCCAGTAGTCCCAGGGGACTAGCAGAAGATACGCAGTATTTT; cdr3_aa: CASSPRGLAEDTQYF